The 18 T cell receptor beta chains in this list originate from one sample, sequenced in a study of CD8 T cells in Susac syndrome. Reverse transcription of roughly 0.5 to 1 ug RNA used random hexamers. TCRdb independently ran MiXCR on the immunoSEQ multiplex PCR reads; one entry per CDR3 protein. The data contain some 190,000 distinct CDR3 sequences, 85% to 95% of them singletons. Sequencing input: CD4+ T cells from PBMCs. The receptors were sampled from a human donor in good health.

The chain combines TRBV30 with TRBJ2-1; D may be TRBD2 (7 bases). Deletions cut 3 bases from V and 5 bases from J, with 14 bases between. Germline CDR1 GTSNPN, CDR2 SVGIG (reference sequence). CDR3 length equals 14 residues. The CDR3 region is CAWSPGEGHNEQFF. The DNA of the CDR3 is TGTGCCTGGAGCCCAGGGGAGGGGCACAATGAGCAGTTCTTC.

The genes are TRBV20-1 and TRBJ2-5; 7 bases align to TRBD2. This CDR3 spans 15 amino acids. Germline-derived CDR1 and CDR2 are DFQATT and SNEGSKA (reference sequence). J gave up 5 bases and V 5 bases, and 14 bases lay outside the gene matches. The CDR3 coding sequence is TGCAGTGCTCCCGGGAGGTGGGAGGGCCGGGAGACCCAGTACTTC. Protein product: CSAPGRWEGRETQYF.

The genes are TRBV5-4 and TRBJ2-2, with D possibly being TRBD2 (6 bases). The CDR3 runs to 15 residues. Germline V CDR1 and CDR2: SGHNT, YYREEE (reference sequence). V lost 1 base, J lost 7 bases, and 14 bases lay in between. The CDR3 DNA sequence: TGTGCCAGCAGCTTGCGCGGGAAGGAAGTCGGGGAGCTGTTTTTT. Translation gives CASSLRGKEVGELFF.

The J gene is TRBJ2-7, the V gene TRBV20-1; the match to TRBD1 covers 9 bases. With V trimmed by 6 bases and J by 6 bases, 9 bases remained unmatched. Germline CDR1 DFQATT, CDR2 SNEGSKA (reference sequence). The CDR3 totals 13 residues. CDR3 nucleotide sequence: TGCAGTGCCACCGGGACAGGGACGAGCGAGCAGTACTTC. Protein sequence: CSATGTGTSEQYF.

The chain has TRBV29-1 and TRBJ2-2; 8 positions match TRBD2. The CDR3 is 13 amino acids. V shed 6 bases, J shed 6 bases, and the junction held 6 bases outside the gene matches. CDR1 is SQVTM and CDR2 is ANQGSEA in the germline V gene. CDR3 sequence reads: CSVGTSGAGELFF. CDR3 DNA: TGCAGCGTGGGGACTAGTGGGGCCGGGGAGCTGTTTTTT.

The chain is built from TRBV30 and TRBJ2-5, with a possible D match to TRBD2 (5 bases). Trimming cost V 3 bases and J 9 bases, with 17 bases left between them. This CDR3 spans 13 amino acids. Germline V gene lookup returns CDR1 GTSNPN and CDR2 SVGIG (reference sequence). The CDR3 loop reads CAWSSRGHAAQYF. CDR3 bases: TGTGCCTGGAGCTCCCGAGGGCACGCTGCCCAGTACTTC.

The chain carries TRBV4-3 and TRBJ1-2; D not certain. Trimming took off 1 base at V and 5 bases at J, with 11 bases between the two ends. The CDR3 has 14 amino acids. Germline V lookup: CDR1 LGHNA, CDR2 YSLEER. For the CDR3, the DNA is TGCGCCAGCAGCCAAGTTCGCCAGAGTTATGGCTACACCTTC. Translation: CASSQVRQSYGYTF.

This clonotype came up once. This chain links TRBV19 with TRBJ2-6; D remains ambiguous. This CDR3 has 15 amino acids. Germline CDR1 is LNHDA and CDR2 is SQIVND (reference sequence). V was shortened by 7 bases and J by 0 bases, with 10 bases between the two germline ends. The CDR3 nucleotides are TGTGCCAGTAACGAACCCGCCTCTGGGGCCAACGTCCTGACTTTC. The encoded protein is CASNEPASGANVLTF. Full variable domain (missing parts from reference TRBV19 and TRBJ2-6): DGGITQSPKYLFRKEGQNVTLSCEQNLNHDAMYWYRQDPGQGLRLIYYSQIVNDFQKGDIAEGYSVSREKKESFPLTVTSAQKNPTAFYLCASNEPASGANVLTFGAGSRLTVL.

J is TRBJ1-1 and V is TRBV12-3 or TRBV12-4, with a possible D match to TRBD1 (6 bases). The CDR3 is 12 amino acids. The germline V and J ends were trimmed by 8 bases and 1 base, with 8 bases remaining between them. CDR3 sequence reads: CASRQANTEAFF. CDR3 sequence (DNA): TGTGCCAGCCGACAGGCGAACACTGAAGCTTTCTTT.

The chain employs TRBV7-2 and TRBJ2-1, with 10 bases matching TRBD2. The CDR3 length is 16 residues. V shed 5 bases and J 2 bases; nucleotides not matched to a gene: 6. Germline assignment: CDR1 SGHTA and CDR2 FQGNSA. CDR3 in DNA: TGTGCCAGCAGCCGAATAGCGGGAGGAGCCTACAATGAGCAGTTCTTC. It yields the protein CASSRIAGGAYNEQFF.

The chain uses TRBV30 and TRBJ2-7; D remains unclear. The CDR3 has 14 amino acids. With 7 bases removed from V and 3 bases from J, the gap between germline ends came to 19 bases. Germline assignment: CDR1 GTSNPN and CDR2 SVGIG (reference sequence). The CDR3 coding sequence is TGTGCCTCTCACAAGGGCCAACAACTCTACGAGCAGTACTTC. This gives the protein CASHKGQQLYEQYF.

This clonotype was detected only once. The chain employs TRBV20-1 and TRBJ2-7; the match to TRBD2 covers 11 bases. V dropped 1 base and J dropped 4; count of bases not matched to a gene: 3. The CDR3 extends over 14 amino acids. CDR1 and CDR2 (germline): DFQATT, SNEGSKA (reference sequence). Here the CDR3 DNA reads TGCAGTGCTAGAGTGACTAGCGGGAAGTACGAGCAGTACTTC. Protein sequence: CSARVTSGKYEQYF.

DNA for the CDR3: TGTGCCACCAGCGGGTTAGCGGGAACAGATACGCAGTATTTT. Its translation: CATSGLAGTDTQYF. The chain has TRBV15 and TRBJ2-3; 8 bases fit TRBD2. This CDR3 is 14 amino acids long. Germline CDR1 reads LNHNV; CDR2 reads YYDKDF (reference sequence). J gave up 3 bases and V 5 bases, and 4 bases lay outside the gene matches.

The chain joins TRBV29-1 to TRBJ2-7; TRBD1 or TRBD2 may be the D gene (5 bases each). With 4 bases removed from V and 3 bases from J, the gap between germline ends came to 10 bases. Germline CDR1 reads SQVTM; CDR2 reads ANQGSEA. The CDR3 covers 12 residues. In nucleotides, the CDR3 is TGCAGCGTTGGGGGGACGGTCTACGAGCAGTACTTC. Its translation: CSVGGTVYEQYF.

V is TRBV6-2 or TRBV6-3 and J is TRBJ1-1; D remains ambiguous. V lost 10 bases and J lost 1, with 10 bases in between. This CDR3 region has 12 residues. CDR1 is MNHEY, CDR2 SVGEGT, per germline. CDR3 DNA sequence: TGTGCCACCTCTGGGAGGAACACTGAAGCTTTCTTT. It encodes CATSGRNTEAFF.

V gene TRBV12-3 or TRBV12-4 combines with J gene TRBJ1-4; weak D call: TRBD1 (6 bases). The V end was cut by 7 bases, the J end by 8 bases, with 17 bases between. The CDR3 spans 14 residues. DNA of the CDR3: TGTGCCAGCACCAGGGGCGGGGTAGGAGAAAAACTGTTTTTT. This codes for CASTRGGVGEKLFF.

CDR3 protein: CASSYVAGEQFF. DNA of the CDR3: TGTGCCAGCAGTTACGTGGCGGGTGAGCAGTTCTTC. The J gene is TRBJ2-1, the V gene TRBV6-5, with D tentatively TRBD2 (5 bases). Germline values: CDR1 MNHEY, CDR2 SVGAGI. Trimming shortened V by 2 bases and J by 9 bases, and 8 bases separated the two germline ends. There are 12 residues in the CDR3.

The chain couples TRBV24-1 to TRBJ1-2; D ambiguous. Trimming removed 4 bases from V and 1 base from J, with 9 bases in between. CDR1 is KGHDR and CDR2 is SFDVKD in the germline V gene. CDR3 length: 14 amino acids. CDR3 sequence: CATSDLALNYGYTF. The CDR3 DNA reads TGTGCCACCAGTGACCTTGCTCTTAACTATGGCTACACCTTC.